The 8 T cell receptor beta chains below all came from one sample that was sequenced in a study of CD8 T cells in Susac syndrome. Random hexamers served to reverse transcribe about 0.45 to 1 ug RNA. Each CDR3 protein gets one entry after TCRdb re-called the immunoSEQ multiplex PCR reads with MiXCR. The data contain fewer than 150,000 distinct CDR3 sequences, just under 95% of them singletons. Sequenced: CD4+ T cells from PBMCs. Every receptor here comes from a human donor with multiple sclerosis.

The chain employs TRBV7-8 and TRBJ1-3; the D is unclear. CDR3 length equals 15 residues. Germline V lookup: CDR1 SGHVS, CDR2 FQNEAQ. V was shortened by 5 bases and J by 4 bases, with 15 bases between the two germline ends. The CDR3, as DNA: TGTGCCAGCAGCCGTAGAGAGGGTCCCGGAAACACCATATATTTT. Translating gives CASSRREGPGNTIYF.

The J gene is TRBJ2-3, the V gene TRBV9; 8 bases fit TRBD2. Looked up from germline, CDR1 is SGDLS and CDR2 is YYNGEE. V lost 0 bases to trimming and J lost 0 bases; unmatched junction nucleotides: 9. The CDR3 is 18 amino acids. In DNA, the CDR3 is TGTGCCAGCAGCGTAGAAGCGGGGGCTCGATCTAGCACAGATACGCAGTATTTT. Its protein is CASSVEAGARSSTDTQYF.

The chain couples TRBV20-1 to TRBJ2-1; D is undetermined. V dropped 6 bases and J dropped 9 bases, with 21 bases sitting between them. The CDR3 loop spans 14 amino acids. From germline, CDR1 is DFQATT and CDR2 SNEGSKA (reference sequence). In nucleotides, the CDR3 is TGCAGTGCCGAATCGCAAACCCCATGGGTTGAGCAGTTCTTC. Protein product: CSAESQTPWVEQFF.

The V call is TRBV7-8, the J call TRBJ2-4, with TRBD2 matching over 11 bases. Germline V gene lookup returns CDR1 SGHVS and CDR2 FQNEAQ. J gave up 0 bases and V 5 bases, and 15 bases lay outside the gene matches. The length of the CDR3 is 20 residues. CDR3 nucleotides: TGTGCCAGCAGCGAGTACGGGACTAGCGGATTACCGCTAGCCAAAAACATTCAGTACTTC. Amino acid sequence: CASSEYGTSGLPLAKNIQYF. Together with reference TRBV7-8 and TRBJ2-4, the CDR3 gives the full variable domain: GAGVSQSPRYKVAKRGQDVALRCDPISGHVSLFWYQQALGQGPEFLTYFQNEAQLDKSGLPSDRFFAERPEGSVSTLKIQRTQQEDSAVYLCASSEYGTSGLPLAKNIQYFGAGTRLSVL.

This chain connects TRBV19 to TRBJ1-3; D is ambiguous. With 4 bases removed from V and 0 bases from J, the gap between germline ends came to 4 bases. This CDR3 is 13 amino acids long. The germline gives CDR1 LNHDA, CDR2 SQIVND (reference sequence). CDR3: CASSTGSGNTIYF. The CDR3 DNA reads as TGTGCCAGTAGTACCGGCTCTGGAAACACCATATATTTT.

The rearrangement links TRBV20-1 to TRBJ1-1; D gene ambiguous. Trimming shortened V by 1 base and J by 3 bases, and 12 bases separated the two germline ends. The CDR3 has 14 amino acids. Looked up from germline, CDR1 is DFQATT and CDR2 is SNEGSKA (reference sequence). CDR3 DNA sequence: TGCAGTGCTAGAGTTCCGGGGAGGGACACTGAAGCTTTCTTT. This translates into CSARVPGRDTEAFF.

V usage is TRBV3-1 and J usage is TRBJ1-1, with D unresolved. This CDR3 has 14 amino acids. V was cut by 4 bases and J by 6 bases, with 15 bases left in between. Germline assignment: CDR1 LGHDT and CDR2 YNNKEL (reference sequence). The CDR3, as DNA: TGTGCCAGCAGCCCAGCCGTGGGGTTCTCTGAAGCTTTCTTT. Encoded protein: CASSPAVGFSEAFF.

The rearrangement joins TRBV12-3 or TRBV12-4 to TRBJ1-5; perhaps TRBD1 as D (6 bases). The CDR3 extends over 15 amino acids. The V end lost 7 bases, the J end lost 7 bases, and 20 bases lay between the germline ends. The CDR3 reads CASTVDRTDNQPQHF. CDR3 DNA sequence: TGTGCCAGCACCGTAGACCGGACAGATAACCAGCCCCAGCATTTT.